The 21 T cell receptor beta chains in this list originate from one sample, sequenced in a study of radiotherapy plus CTLA-4 blockade in lung cancer. Measured with immunoSEQ multiplex PCR; TCRdb has only the in-frame clones, and not every one. The sample lists around 82,000 clones, roughly 79% seen once, with 22% in the top ten. The source was peripheral blood, collected from a patient treated with radiotherapy plus ipilimumab. These receptors were obtained from a human donor with non-small cell lung cancer whose response to radiotherapy plus ipilimumab could not be evaluated. Some clones in this sample may be carry-over from other donors' samples.

The chain joins TRBV27 to TRBJ1-5; TRBD1 matches at 9 bases. CDR3 size: 15 residues. CDR1 and CDR2 from the germline V gene are MNHEY and SMNVEV (reference sequence). Germline trimming cut 5 bases from V and 5 bases from J; bases unmatched to any gene: 7. Here the CDR3 reads CASSARTGVDQPQHF. Written as DNA, the CDR3 is TGTGCCAGCAGTGCCCGGACAGGGGTCGATCAGCCCCAGCATTTT.

The gene calls are TRBV19 and TRBJ1-2; D is ambiguous. Germline CDR1 reads LNHDA; CDR2 reads SQIVND (reference sequence). Trimming removed 6 bases from V and 4 bases from J, with 15 bases in between. The CDR3 sequence is 14 residues long. The CDR3 DNA reads as TGTGCCAGTAGCGACGGGAGCGCTCCCTATGGCTACACCTTC. It is translated as CASSDGSAPYGYTF.

In this sample, this clone turned up a few times. This rearrangement joins TRBV27 to TRBJ1-2; D gene ambiguous. Trimming pared 6 bases from V and 1 base from J, leaving 12 bases between. CDR1 is MNHEY, CDR2 SMNVEV, per germline (reference sequence). The CDR3 totals 14 residues. This CDR3 is CASRPPSVNYGYTF. The CDR3 region has the DNA TGTGCCAGCAGGCCTCCCTCAGTTAACTATGGCTACACCTTC.

The chain combines TRBV6-1 with TRBJ1-2; no clear D. The CDR3 is made up of 13 amino acids. V gave up 6 bases and J gave up 8 bases, with 16 bases separating them. Germline CDR1 reads MNHNS; CDR2 reads SASEGT. CDR3 nucleotide sequence: TGTGCCAGCAGCCCCTCGGGAGGAGGAGGCTACACCTTC. Protein: CASSPSGGGGYTF.

The V and J genes are TRBV29-1 and TRBJ2-7, with 10 bases fitting TRBD2. The CDR3 length is 14 residues. Unmatched junction bases numbered 2, after V lost 2 bases and J lost 1 base. The germline gives CDR1 SQVTM, CDR2 ANQGSEA. CDR3 sequence: CSVELAGGSYEQYF. The CDR3 nucleotides read TGCAGCGTTGAATTAGCGGGGGGTTCCTACGAGCAGTACTTC.

The chain employs TRBV4-3 and TRBJ2-6; D is possibly TRBD2 (5 bases). The length of the CDR3 is 17 residues. Germline CDR1 is LGHNA and CDR2 is YSLEER. Deletions cut 0 bases from V and 0 bases from J, with 9 bases between. CDR3 DNA: TGCGCCAGCAGCCAAGAGAGGGTCAACTCTGGGGCCAACGTCCTGACTTTC. Translating it yields CASSQERVNSGANVLTF.

This sequence joins TRBV6-5 and TRBJ2-1; D is uncertain. Trimming took 0 bases from V and 4 from J, leaving 4 bases between them. The germline CDR1 and CDR2 sequences are MNHEY and SVGAGI. The CDR3 covers 13 residues. CDR3 amino acids: CASSYSSYNEQFF. The CDR3, as DNA: TGTGCCAGCAGTTACTCGAGTTACAATGAGCAGTTCTTC.

The rearrangement uses TRBV29-1 and TRBJ2-5, with a tentative D call TRBD2 (6 bases). The CDR3 loop spans 15 amino acids. Germline CDR1 and CDR2: SQVTM and ANQGSEA. Trimming stripped 0 bases from V and 7 bases from J, with 18 bases between. The CDR3 reads CSVEEISGPVGTQYF. CDR3 DNA sequence: TGCAGCGTTGAAGAGATTAGCGGACCCGTGGGGACCCAGTACTTC.

The V gene is TRBV6-1, the J gene TRBJ1-5, with TRBD1 matching over 9 bases. Germline CDR1 reads MNHNS; CDR2 reads SASEGT. This CDR3 spans 14 amino acids. J gave up 6 bases and V 4 bases, and 4 bases lay outside the gene matches. The CDR3 loop is CASSGQGGGQPQHF. The CDR3 DNA sequence: TGTGCCAGCAGTGGACAGGGGGGAGGTCAGCCCCAGCATTTT.

The chain uses TRBV19 and TRBJ1-2; the match to TRBD1 covers 7 bases. Germline V gives CDR1 LNHDA, CDR2 SQIVND (reference sequence). V lost 7 bases to trimming and J lost 2 bases; unmatched junction nucleotides: 10. The CDR3 runs to 15 residues. CDR3 sequence reads: CASTPRGQQNYGYTF. The CDR3 DNA is TGTGCCAGTACCCCTAGGGGACAGCAGAACTATGGCTACACCTTC.

The rearrangement links TRBV15 to TRBJ2-5; 10 bases match TRBD2. The trim removed 1 base at V and 2 bases at J, leaving 7 bases unmatched. CDR3 length: 17 amino acids. CDR1 is LNHNV, CDR2 YYDKDF, per germline (reference sequence). The CDR3 spells CATSRVGSGGIQETQYF. As DNA, the CDR3 is TGTGCCACCAGCAGAGTTGGTAGCGGGGGGATACAAGAGACCCAGTACTTC.

The rearrangement uses TRBV6-1 and TRBJ1-6; no clear D. V shed 6 bases and J shed 5 bases, with 11 bases lying between them. This CDR3 spans 14 amino acids. The germline CDR1 and CDR2 sequences are MNHNS and SASEGT. As DNA, the CDR3 is TGTGCCAGCAGCGGGAAAACAAATAATTCACCCCTCCACTTT. Encoded protein: CASSGKTNNSPLHF.

The CDR3, as DNA: TGCGCCAGCAGCCAAGGACAGGGGACAACTAATGAAAAACTGTTTTTT. Residues: CASSQGQGTTNEKLFF. This chain uses TRBV4-1 with TRBJ1-4; TRBD1 aligns across 8 bases. This CDR3 comprises 16 residues. Germline V gene data show CDR1 as MGHRA and CDR2 as YSYEKL. The trim removed 1 base at V and 0 bases at J, leaving 1 base unmatched.

V and J are TRBV28 and TRBJ2-3, with 10 nucleotides matching TRBD1. CDR1 is MDHEN and CDR2 is SYDVKM in the germline V gene. CDR3 length: 15 residues. V dropped 2 bases and J dropped 1; count of bases not matched to a gene: 0. The CDR3 is CASSLGTGGTDTQYF. CDR3 nucleotides: TGTGCCAGCAGTTTAGGGACAGGGGGCACAGATACGCAGTATTTT.

The chain is built from TRBV28 and TRBJ1-5; the D is unclear. The V end lost 7 bases, the J end lost 2 bases, and 15 bases lay between the germline ends. The CDR3 covers 15 residues. CDR1 and CDR2 from the germline V gene are MDHEN and SYDVKM. As DNA, the CDR3 is TGTGCCAGCACTGACACGGGAGGAGGCAATCAGCCCCAGCATTTT. As protein: CASTDTGGGNQPQHF.

This clone has a handful of counts. The chain is built from TRBV7-9 and TRBJ2-7; no firm D call. The CDR3 sequence is 13 residues long. Trimming left V 3 bases short and J 0 bases short, with 6 bases between. The germline V gene has CDR1 SEHNR and CDR2 FQNEAQ (reference sequence). The DNA of the CDR3 is TGTGCCAGCAGCTTGGTGCGCTCCTACGAGCAGTACTTC. Encoded protein: CASSLVRSYEQYF.

This sequence joins TRBV7-2 and TRBJ2-7, with D perhaps matching TRBD1 (5 bases). The CDR3 is 13 residues long. Germline CDR1 SGHTA, CDR2 FQGNSA. V lost 5 bases to trimming and J lost 10 bases, with 18 bases between them. The CDR3 loop is CASSPPHQGSQYF. The CDR3 DNA follows: TGTGCCAGCAGCCCCCCCCACCAGGGCTCCCAGTACTTC.

This clone was seen only a few times. J is TRBJ2-7 and V is TRBV21-1; TRBD1, the table's D call, lacks a check against the DNA. TRBV21-1 represents a pseudogene. The CDR3 has 15 residues. The CDR3 is CASSERRGPPYEQYF. DNA of the CDR3: TGTGCCAGCAGCGAGAGGAGGGGGCCCCCCTACGAGCAGTACTTC.

The V call is TRBV5-5, the J call TRBJ2-2; 14 nucleotides align to TRBD2. The germline V gene encodes CDR1 SGHKS and CDR2 YYEKEE (reference sequence). The CDR3 is 17 amino acids. V shed 4 bases and J 5 bases; nucleotides not matched to a gene: 7. The DNA of the CDR3 is TGTGCCAGCAGCCGGACTAGCGGGGGGTCGAGGACCGGGGAGCTGTTTTTT. Its protein is CASSRTSGGSRTGELFF.

In this sample, this clone turned up once. This chain joins TRBV28 and TRBJ1-1; 7 bases line up with TRBD1. V trimming: 8 bases; J trimming: 5 bases; junction bases outside the gene matches: 17. This CDR3 region has 16 residues. Germline CDR1 is MDHEN and CDR2 is SYDVKM. CDR3 amino acids: CASGSYASGGVTEAFF. The CDR3 DNA reads as TGTGCCAGCGGGTCCTACGCCTCAGGGGGTGTGACTGAAGCTTTCTTT.

For the CDR3, the DNA is TGTGCCAGTAGTATAAGGACTAGCGGGGGGTCAGATACGCAGTATTTT. It codes for CASSIRTSGGSDTQYF. This sequence joins TRBV19 and TRBJ2-3, with 14 positions matching TRBD2. Germline loops: CDR1 LNHDA, CDR2 SQIVND (reference sequence). CDR3 size: 16 residues. J was trimmed by 4 bases and V by 2 bases; bases with no gene match: 2.